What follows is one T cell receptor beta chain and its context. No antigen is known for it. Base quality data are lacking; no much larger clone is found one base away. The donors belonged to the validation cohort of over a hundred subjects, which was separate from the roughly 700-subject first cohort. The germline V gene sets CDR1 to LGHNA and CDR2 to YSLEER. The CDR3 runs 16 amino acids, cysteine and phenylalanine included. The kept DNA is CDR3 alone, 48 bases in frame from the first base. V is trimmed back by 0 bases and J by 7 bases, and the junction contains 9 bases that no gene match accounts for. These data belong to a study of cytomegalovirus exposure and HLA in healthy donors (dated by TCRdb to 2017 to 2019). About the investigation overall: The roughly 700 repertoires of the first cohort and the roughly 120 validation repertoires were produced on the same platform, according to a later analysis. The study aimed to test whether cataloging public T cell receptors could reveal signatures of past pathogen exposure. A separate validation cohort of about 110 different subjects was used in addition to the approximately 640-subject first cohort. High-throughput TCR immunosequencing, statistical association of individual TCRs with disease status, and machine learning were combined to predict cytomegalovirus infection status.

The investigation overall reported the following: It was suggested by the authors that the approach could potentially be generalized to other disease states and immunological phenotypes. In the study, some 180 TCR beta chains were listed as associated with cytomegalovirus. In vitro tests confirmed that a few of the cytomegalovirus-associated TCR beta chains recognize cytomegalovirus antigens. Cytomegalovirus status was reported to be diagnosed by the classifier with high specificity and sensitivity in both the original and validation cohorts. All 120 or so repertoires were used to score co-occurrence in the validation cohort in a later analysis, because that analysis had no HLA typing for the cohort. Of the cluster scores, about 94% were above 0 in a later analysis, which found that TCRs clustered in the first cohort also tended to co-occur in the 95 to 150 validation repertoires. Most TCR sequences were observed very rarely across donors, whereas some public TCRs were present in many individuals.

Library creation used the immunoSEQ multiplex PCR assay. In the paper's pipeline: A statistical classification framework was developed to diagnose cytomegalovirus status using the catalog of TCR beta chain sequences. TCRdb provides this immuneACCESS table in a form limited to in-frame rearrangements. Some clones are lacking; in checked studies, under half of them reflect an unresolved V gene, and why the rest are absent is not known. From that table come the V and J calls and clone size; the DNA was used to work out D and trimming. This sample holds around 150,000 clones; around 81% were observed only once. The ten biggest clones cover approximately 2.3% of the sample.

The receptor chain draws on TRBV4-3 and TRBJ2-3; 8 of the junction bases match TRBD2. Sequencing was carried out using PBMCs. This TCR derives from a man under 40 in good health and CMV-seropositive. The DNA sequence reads TGCGCCAGCAGCCAAGATAACGGGGGGGCCTCCCATACGCAGTATTTT. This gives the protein CASSQDNGGASHTQYF.